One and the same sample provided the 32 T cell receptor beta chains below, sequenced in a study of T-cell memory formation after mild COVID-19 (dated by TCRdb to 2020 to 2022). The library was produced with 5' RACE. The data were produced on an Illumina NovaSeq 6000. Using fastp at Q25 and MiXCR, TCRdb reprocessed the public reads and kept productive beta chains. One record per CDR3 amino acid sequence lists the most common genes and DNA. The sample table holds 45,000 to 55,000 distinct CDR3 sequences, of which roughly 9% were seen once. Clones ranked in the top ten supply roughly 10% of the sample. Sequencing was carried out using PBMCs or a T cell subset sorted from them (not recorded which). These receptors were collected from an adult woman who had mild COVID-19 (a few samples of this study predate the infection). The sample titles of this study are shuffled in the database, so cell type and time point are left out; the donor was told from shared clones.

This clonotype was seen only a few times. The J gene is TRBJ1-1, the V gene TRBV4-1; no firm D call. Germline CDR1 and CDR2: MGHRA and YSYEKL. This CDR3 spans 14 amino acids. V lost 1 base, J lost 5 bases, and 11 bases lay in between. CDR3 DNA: TGCGCCAGCAGCCAAGCCAGGTTGGGGACTGAAGCTTTCTTT. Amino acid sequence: CASSQARLGTEAFF.

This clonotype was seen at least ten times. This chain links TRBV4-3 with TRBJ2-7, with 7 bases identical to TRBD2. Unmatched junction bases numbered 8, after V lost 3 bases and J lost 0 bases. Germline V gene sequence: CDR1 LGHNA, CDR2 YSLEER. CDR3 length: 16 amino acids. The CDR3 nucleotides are TGCGCCAGCAGCCAGGGGATAGCGGGCCTCTCCTACGAGCAGTACTTC. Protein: CASSQGIAGLSYEQYF.

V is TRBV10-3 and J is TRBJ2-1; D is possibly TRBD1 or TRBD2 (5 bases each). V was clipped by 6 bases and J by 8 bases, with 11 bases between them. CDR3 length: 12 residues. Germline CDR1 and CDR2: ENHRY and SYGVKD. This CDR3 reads CAISSRGDEQFF. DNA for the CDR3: TGTGCCATCAGCAGCCGAGGGGATGAGCAGTTCTTC.

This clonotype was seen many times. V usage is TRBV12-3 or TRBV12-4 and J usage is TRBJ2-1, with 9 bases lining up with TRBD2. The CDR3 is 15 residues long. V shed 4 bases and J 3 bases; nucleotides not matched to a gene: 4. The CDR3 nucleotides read TGTGCCAGCAGTTGGCTAGCGGGACTCTACAATGAGCAGTTCTTC. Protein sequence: CASSWLAGLYNEQFF.

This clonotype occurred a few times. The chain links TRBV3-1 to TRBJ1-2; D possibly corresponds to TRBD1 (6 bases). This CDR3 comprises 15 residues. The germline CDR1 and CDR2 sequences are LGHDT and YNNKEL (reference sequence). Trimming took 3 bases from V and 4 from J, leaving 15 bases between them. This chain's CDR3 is CASSHPHTGLYGYTF. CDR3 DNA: TGTGCCAGCAGCCACCCCCACACAGGGCTCTATGGCTACACCTTC.

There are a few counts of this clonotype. CDR3 amino acids: CASSEATVGGYTF. The CDR3 bases are TGTGCCAGCAGTGAAGCGACGGTGGGGGGCTACACCTTC. This sequence joins TRBV6-1 and TRBJ1-2; no clear D. With 0 bases removed from V and 8 bases from J, the gap between germline ends came to 10 bases. Germline V CDR1 and CDR2: MNHNS, SASEGT. The CDR3 spans 13 residues.

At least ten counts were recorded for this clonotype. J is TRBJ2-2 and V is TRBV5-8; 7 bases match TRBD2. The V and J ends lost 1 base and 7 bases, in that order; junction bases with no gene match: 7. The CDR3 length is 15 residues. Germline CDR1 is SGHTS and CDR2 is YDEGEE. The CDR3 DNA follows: TGTGCCAGCAGCTTGTACGCGGGAGTCGGCGGGGAGCTGTTTTTT. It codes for CASSLYAGVGGELFF.

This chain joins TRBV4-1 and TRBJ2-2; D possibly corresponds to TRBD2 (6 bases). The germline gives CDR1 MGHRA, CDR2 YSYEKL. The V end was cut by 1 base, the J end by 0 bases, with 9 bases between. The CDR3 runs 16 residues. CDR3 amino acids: CASSQVGGTNTGELFF. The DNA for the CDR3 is TGCGCCAGCAGCCAAGTGGGCGGGACGAACACCGGGGAGCTGTTTTTT.

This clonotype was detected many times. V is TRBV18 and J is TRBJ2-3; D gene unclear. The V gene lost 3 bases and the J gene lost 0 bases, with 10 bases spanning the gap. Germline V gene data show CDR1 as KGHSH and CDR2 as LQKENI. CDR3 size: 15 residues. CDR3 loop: CASSPDFLSTDTQYF. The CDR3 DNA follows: TGTGCCAGCTCACCTGACTTCCTAAGCACAGATACGCAGTATTTT.

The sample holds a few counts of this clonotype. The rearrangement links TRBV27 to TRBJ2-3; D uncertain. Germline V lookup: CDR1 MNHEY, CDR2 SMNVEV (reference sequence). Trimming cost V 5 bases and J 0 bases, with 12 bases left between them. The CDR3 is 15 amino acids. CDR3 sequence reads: CASSPYLASTDTQYF. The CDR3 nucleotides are TGTGCCAGCAGTCCGTATTTGGCTAGCACAGATACGCAGTATTTT.

The CDR3 coding sequence is TGTGCCAGCAGCAGTCAACCGAGGACTAGCGGGAGGCTCAATACGCAGTATTTT. Protein sequence: CASSSQPRTSGRLNTQYF. The chain joins TRBV11-2 to TRBJ2-3; 14 nucleotides match TRBD2. J gave up 7 bases and V 5 bases, and 14 bases lay outside the gene matches. The CDR3 spans 18 residues. Germline loops: CDR1 SGHAT, CDR2 FQNNGV. The full variable domain, its missing parts supplied by reference TRBV11-2 and TRBJ2-3, is EAGVAQSPRYKIIEKRQSVAFWCNPISGHATLYWYQQILGQGPKLLIQFQNNGVVDDSQLPKDRFSAERLKGVDSTLKIQPAKLEDSAVYLCASSSQPRTSGRLNTQYFGPGTRLTVL.

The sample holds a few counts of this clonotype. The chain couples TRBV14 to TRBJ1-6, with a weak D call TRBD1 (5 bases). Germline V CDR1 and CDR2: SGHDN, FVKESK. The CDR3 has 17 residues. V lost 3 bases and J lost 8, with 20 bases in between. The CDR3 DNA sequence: TGTGCCAGCAGCCAGTCAAGGGACGCGAGGCTACATTCACCCCTCCACTTT. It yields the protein CASSQSRDARLHSPLHF. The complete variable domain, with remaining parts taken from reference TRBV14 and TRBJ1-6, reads EAGVTQFPSHSVIEKGQTVTLRCDPISGHDNLYWYRRVMGKEIKFLLHFVKESKQDESGMPNNRFLAERTGGTYSTLKVQPAELEDSGVYFCASSQSRDARLHSPLHFGNGTRLTVT.

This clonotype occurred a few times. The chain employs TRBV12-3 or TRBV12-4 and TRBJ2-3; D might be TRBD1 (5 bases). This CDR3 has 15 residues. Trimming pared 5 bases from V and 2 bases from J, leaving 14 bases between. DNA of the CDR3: TGTGCCAGCAGTCCTCAGGGTAGTAACACAGATACGCAGTATTTT. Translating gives CASSPQGSNTDTQYF.

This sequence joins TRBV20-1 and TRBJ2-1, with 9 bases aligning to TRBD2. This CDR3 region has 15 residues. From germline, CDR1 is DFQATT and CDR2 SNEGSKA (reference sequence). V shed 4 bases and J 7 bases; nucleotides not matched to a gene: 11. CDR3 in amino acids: CSATPGRGLANEQFF. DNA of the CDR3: TGCAGTGCTACCCCTGGAAGGGGACTAGCTAATGAGCAGTTCTTC.

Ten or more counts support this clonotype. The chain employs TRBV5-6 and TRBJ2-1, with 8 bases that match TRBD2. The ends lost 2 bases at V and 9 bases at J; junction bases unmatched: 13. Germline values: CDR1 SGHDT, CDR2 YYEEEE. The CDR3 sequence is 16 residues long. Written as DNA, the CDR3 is TGTGCCAGCAGCTTATTTGGGTACGGGAGGGCCGGTGAGCAGTTCTTC. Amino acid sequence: CASSLFGYGRAGEQFF.

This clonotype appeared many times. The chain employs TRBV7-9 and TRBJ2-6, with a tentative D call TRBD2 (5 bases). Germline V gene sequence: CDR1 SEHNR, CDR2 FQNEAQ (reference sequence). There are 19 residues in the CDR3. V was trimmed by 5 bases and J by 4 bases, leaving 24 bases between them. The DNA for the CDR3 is TGTGCCAGCAGCCTGCGGGCTCCAACCTCTCAAAGCGGGGCCAACGTCCTGACTTTC. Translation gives CASSLRAPTSQSGANVLTF.

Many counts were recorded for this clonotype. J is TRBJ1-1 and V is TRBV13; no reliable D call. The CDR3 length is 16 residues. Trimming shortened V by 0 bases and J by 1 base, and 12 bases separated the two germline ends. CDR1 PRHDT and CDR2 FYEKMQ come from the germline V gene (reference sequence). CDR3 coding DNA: TGTGCCAGCAGCTTAGGCTGGGTAGGGTGGAACACTGAAGCTTTCTTT. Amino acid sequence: CASSLGWVGWNTEAFF. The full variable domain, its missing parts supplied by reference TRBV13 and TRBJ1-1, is AAGVIQSPRHLIKEKRETATLKCYPIPRHDTVYWYQQGPGQDPQFLISFYEKMQSDKGSIPDRFSAQQFSDYHSELNMSSLELGDSALYFCASSLGWVGWNTEAFFGQGTRLTVV.

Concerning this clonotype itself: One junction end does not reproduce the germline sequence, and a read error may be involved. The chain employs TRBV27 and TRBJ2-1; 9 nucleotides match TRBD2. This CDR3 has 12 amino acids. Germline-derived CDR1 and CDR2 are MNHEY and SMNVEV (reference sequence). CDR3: CASSLRGGGLIF. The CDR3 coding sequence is TGTGCCAGCAGTTTACGCGGGGGGGGGCTCATCTTC.

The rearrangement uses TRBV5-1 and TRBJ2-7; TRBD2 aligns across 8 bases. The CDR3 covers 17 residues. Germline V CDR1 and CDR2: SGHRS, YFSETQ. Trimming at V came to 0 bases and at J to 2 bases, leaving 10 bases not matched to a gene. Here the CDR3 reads CASSLALETSVPYEQYF. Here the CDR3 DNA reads TGCGCCAGCAGCTTGGCCCTCGAGACTAGCGTCCCCTACGAGCAGTACTTC.

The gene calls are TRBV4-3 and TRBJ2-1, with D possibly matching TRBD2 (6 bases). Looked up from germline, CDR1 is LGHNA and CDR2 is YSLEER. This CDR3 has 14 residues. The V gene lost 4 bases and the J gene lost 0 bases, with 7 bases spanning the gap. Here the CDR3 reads CASSLADSYNEQFF. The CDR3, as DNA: TGCGCCAGCAGCCTAGCGGACTCCTACAATGAGCAGTTCTTC.

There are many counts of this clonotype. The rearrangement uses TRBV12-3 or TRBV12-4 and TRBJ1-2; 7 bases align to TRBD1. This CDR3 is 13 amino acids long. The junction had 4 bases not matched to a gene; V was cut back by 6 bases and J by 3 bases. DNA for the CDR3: TGTGCCAGCAGGGGGGGGACAGACTATGGCTACACCTTC. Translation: CASRGGTDYGYTF.

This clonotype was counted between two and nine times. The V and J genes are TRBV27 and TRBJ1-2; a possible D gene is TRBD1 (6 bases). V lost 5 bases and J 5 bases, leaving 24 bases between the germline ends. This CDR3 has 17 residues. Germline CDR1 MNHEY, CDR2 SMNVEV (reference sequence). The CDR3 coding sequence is TGTGCCAGCAGTCCCTTACAGGGCGCCAATCGACTGTATGGCTACACCTTC. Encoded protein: CASSPLQGANRLYGYTF.

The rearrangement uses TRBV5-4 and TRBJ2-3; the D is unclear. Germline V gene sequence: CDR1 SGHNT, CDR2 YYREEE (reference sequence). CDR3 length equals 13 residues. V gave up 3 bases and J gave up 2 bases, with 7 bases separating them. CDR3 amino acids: CASSSRLTDTQYF. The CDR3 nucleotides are TGTGCCAGCAGCTCGAGACTCACAGATACGCAGTATTTT. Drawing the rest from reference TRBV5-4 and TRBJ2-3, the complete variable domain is ETGVTQSPTHLIKTRGQQVTLRCSSQSGHNTVSWYQQALGQGPQFIFQYYREEENGRGNFPPRFSGLQFPNYSSELNVNALELDDSALYLCASSSRLTDTQYFGPGTRLTVL.

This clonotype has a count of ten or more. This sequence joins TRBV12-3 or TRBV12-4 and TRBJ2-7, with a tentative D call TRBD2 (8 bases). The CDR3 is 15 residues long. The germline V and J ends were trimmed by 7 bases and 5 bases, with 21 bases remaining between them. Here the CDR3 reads CASTLGGGGPHEQYF. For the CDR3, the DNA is TGTGCCAGCACCCTAGGGGGCGGGGGGCCGCACGAGCAGTACTTC.

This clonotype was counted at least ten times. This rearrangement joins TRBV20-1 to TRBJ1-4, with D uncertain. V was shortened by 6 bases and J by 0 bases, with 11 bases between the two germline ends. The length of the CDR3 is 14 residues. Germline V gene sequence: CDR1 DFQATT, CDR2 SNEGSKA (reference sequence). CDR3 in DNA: TGCAGTGCCCGGAAGGTCCCAACTAATGAAAAACTGTTTTTT. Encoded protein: CSARKVPTNEKLFF.

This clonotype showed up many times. CDR3 nucleotide sequence: TGTGCCAGCAGCCCCGGGCTAGCGCACAAGATAACAGATACGCAGTATTTT. Its protein product is CASSPGLAHKITDTQYF. The rearrangement uses TRBV7-9 and TRBJ2-3, with D possibly matching TRBD2 (6 bases). The CDR3 runs to 17 residues. The V end lost 5 bases, the J end lost 3 bases, and 21 bases lay between the germline ends. Germline V gives CDR1 SEHNR, CDR2 FQNEAQ (reference sequence).

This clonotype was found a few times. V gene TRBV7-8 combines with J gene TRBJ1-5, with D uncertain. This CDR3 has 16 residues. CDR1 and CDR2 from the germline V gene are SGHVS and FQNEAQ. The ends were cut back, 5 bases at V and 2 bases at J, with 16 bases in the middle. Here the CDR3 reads CASSPHGNPGNQPQHF. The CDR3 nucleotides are TGTGCCAGCAGCCCCCATGGGAACCCCGGCAATCAGCCCCAGCATTTT. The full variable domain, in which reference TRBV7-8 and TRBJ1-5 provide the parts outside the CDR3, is GAGVSQSPRYKVAKRGQDVALRCDPISGHVSLFWYQQALGQGPEFLTYFQNEAQLDKSGLPSDRFFAERPEGSVSTLKIQRTQQEDSAVYLCASSPHGNPGNQPQHFGDGTRLSIL.

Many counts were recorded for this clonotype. The CDR3 region has the DNA TGTGCCAGCAGCTTGTCGGCGGGCTACGAGCAGTACTTC. Its translation is CASSLSAGYEQYF. The chain carries TRBV7-2 and TRBJ2-7; D may be TRBD2 (5 bases). Germline CDR1 is SGHTA and CDR2 is FQGNSA. V dropped 3 bases and J dropped 3 bases, with 9 bases sitting between them. The CDR3 extends over 13 amino acids. Complete variable domain (other parts from reference TRBV7-2 and TRBJ2-7): GAGVSQSPSNKVTEKGKDVELRCDPISGHTALYWYRQSLGQGLEFLIYFQGNSAPDKSGLPSDRFSAERTGGSVSTLTIQRTQQEDSAVYLCASSLSAGYEQYFGPGTRLTVT.

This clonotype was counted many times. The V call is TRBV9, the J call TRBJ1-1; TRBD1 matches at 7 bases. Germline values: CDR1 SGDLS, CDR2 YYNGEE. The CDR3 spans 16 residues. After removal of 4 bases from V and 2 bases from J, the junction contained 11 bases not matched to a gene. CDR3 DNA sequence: TGTGCCAGCAGCCTGGTAGGGGCAGGGGGTAACACTGAAGCTTTCTTT. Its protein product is CASSLVGAGGNTEAFF.

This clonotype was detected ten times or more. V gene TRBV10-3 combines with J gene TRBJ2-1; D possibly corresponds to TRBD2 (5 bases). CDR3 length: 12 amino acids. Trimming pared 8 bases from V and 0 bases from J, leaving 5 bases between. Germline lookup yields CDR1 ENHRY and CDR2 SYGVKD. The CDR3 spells CAIEGSYNEQFF. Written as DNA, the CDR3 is TGTGCCATCGAGGGCTCCTACAATGAGCAGTTCTTC.

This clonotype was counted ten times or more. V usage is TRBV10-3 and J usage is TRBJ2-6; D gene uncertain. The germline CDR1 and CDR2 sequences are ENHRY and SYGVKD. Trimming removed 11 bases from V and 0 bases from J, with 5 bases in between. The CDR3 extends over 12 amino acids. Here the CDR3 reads CAANSGANVLTF. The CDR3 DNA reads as TGTGCCGCTAACTCTGGGGCCAACGTCCTGACTTTC.

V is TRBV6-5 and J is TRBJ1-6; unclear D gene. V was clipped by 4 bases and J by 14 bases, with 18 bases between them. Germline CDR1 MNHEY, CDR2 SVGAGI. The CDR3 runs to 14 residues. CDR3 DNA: TGTGCCAGCAGTTCCGGCCGGGCCCTTCGGGCCCTCCACTTT. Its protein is CASSSGRALRALHF.